The following is a TCR beta chain sequence with its context. The sample is drawn from a study of CD8 T cells in Susac syndrome. The germline V and J ends were trimmed by 9 bases and 0 bases, with 9 bases remaining between them. The CDR3 is 13 residues long. Germline V lookup: CDR1 SNHLY, CDR2 FYNNEI. Random-hexamer reverse transcription was applied to about 0.5 to 1 ug RNA. Amplification of TCR beta CDR3 was carried out by immunoSEQ multiplex PCR, which covered 54 Vbeta and 13 Jbeta segments. TCRdb processed the immunoSEQ multiplex PCR reads anew with MiXCR; each CDR3 protein has one entry. The sample contains approximately 68,000 distinct CDR3 sequences, about 95% of which appear only once. Sequencing of TCR beta was carried out in blood CD8+ and CD4+ T cells.

This TCR derives from a human donor with multiple sclerosis. V usage is TRBV2 and J usage is TRBJ1-5, with D perhaps matching TRBD1 (6 bases). Input material: CD8+ T cells from PBMCs. The CDR3 spells CARGRGSNQPQHF. Written as DNA, the CDR3 is TGTGCCAGGGGCAGGGGTAGCAATCAGCCCCAGCATTTT.